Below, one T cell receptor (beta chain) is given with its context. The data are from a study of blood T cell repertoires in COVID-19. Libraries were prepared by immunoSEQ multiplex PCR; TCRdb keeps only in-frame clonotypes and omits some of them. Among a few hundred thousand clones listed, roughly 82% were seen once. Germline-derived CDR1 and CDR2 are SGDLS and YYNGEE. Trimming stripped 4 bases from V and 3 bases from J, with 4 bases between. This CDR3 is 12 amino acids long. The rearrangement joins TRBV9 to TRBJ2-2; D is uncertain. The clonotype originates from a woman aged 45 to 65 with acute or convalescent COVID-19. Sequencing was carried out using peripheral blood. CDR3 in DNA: TGTGCCAGCAGCCCGTACACCGGGGAGCTGTTTTTT. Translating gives CASSPYTGELFF.